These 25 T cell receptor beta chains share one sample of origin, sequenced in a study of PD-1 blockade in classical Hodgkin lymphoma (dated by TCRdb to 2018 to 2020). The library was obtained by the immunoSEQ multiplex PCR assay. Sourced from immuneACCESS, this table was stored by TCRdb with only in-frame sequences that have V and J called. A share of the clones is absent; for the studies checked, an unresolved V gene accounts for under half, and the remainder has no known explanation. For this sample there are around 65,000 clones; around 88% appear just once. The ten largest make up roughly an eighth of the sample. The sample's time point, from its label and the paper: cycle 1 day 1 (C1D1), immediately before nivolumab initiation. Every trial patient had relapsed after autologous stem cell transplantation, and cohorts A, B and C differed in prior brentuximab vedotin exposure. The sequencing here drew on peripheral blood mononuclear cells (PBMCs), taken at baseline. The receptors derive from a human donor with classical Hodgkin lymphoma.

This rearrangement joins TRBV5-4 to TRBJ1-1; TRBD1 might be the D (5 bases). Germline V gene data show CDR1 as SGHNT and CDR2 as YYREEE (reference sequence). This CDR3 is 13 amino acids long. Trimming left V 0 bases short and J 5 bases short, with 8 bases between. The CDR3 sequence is CASSLDRRTEAFF. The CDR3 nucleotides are TGTGCCAGCAGCTTGGACAGGAGAACTGAAGCTTTCTTT.

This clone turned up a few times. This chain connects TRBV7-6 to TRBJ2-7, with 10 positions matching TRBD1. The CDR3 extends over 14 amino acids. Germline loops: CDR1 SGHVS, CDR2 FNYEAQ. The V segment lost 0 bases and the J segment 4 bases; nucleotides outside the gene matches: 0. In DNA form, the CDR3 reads TGTGCCAGCAGCTTAGCGGACAGGGGGTACGAGCAGTACTTC. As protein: CASSLADRGYEQYF.

CDR3 sequence: CASSGTSGGAFYEQYF. CDR3 sequence (DNA): TGTGCCAGTAGCGGGACTAGCGGGGGGGCTTTTTACGAGCAGTACTTC. V gene TRBV19 combines with J gene TRBJ2-7, with 16 bases matching TRBD2. The J segment lost 4 bases and the V segment lost 6 bases, leaving 6 bases of the junction unmatched. Germline V gives CDR1 LNHDA, CDR2 SQIVND (reference sequence). The CDR3 spans 16 residues.

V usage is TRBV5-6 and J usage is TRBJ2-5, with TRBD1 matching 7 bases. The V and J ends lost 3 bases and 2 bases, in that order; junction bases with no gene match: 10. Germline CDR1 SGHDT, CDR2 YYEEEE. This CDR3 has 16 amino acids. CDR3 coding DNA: TGTGCCAGCAGCTGGGGACAGCGAGACCAACAAGAGACCCAGTACTTC. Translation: CASSWGQRDQQETQYF.

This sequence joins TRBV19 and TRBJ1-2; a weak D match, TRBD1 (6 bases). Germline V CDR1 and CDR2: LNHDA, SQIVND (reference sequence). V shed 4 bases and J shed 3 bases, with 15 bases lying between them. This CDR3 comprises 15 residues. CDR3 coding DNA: TGTGCCAGTAGTAACCAGTTCAGGGGTGACTATGGCTACACCTTC. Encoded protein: CASSNQFRGDYGYTF. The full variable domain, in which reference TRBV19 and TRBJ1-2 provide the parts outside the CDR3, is DGGITQSPKYLFRKEGQNVTLSCEQNLNHDAMYWYRQDPGQGLRLIYYSQIVNDFQKGDIAEGYSVSREKKESFPLTVTSAQKNPTAFYLCASSNQFRGDYGYTFGSGTRLTVV.

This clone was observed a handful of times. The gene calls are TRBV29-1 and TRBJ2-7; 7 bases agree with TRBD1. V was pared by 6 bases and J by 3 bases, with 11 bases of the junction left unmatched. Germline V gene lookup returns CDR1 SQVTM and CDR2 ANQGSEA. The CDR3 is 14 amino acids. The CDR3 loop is CSVSPDRDSYEQYF. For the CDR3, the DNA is TGCAGCGTCTCCCCTGATAGGGACAGCTACGAGCAGTACTTC.

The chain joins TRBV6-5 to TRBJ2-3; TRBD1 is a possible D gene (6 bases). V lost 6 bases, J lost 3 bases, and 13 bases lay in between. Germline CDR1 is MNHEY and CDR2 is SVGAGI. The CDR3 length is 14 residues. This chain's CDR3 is CASRRGYRTDTQYF. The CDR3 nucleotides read TGTGCCAGCAGAAGGGGGTATCGAACAGATACGCAGTATTTT.

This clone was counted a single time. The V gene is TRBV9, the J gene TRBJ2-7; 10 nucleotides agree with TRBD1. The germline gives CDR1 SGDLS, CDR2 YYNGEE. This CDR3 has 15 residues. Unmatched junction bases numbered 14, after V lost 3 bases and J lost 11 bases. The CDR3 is CASSASGTGARGKYF. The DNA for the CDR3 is TGTGCCAGCAGCGCTTCTGGGACAGGGGCCAGGGGGAAGTACTTC.

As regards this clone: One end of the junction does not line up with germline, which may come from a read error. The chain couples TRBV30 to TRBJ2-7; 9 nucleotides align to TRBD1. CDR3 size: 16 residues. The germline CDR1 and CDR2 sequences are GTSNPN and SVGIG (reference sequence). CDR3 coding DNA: TGTACCTGGAGTTCACCCCGACCTTACAGGGGGCCCGAGCAGTACTTC. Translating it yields CTWSSPRPYRGPEQYF.

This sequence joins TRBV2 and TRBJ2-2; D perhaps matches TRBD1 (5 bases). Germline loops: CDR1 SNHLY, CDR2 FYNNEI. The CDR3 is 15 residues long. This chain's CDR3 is CASQLVGPNTGELFF. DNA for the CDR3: TGTGCTTCTCAACTGGTGGGGCCCAACACCGGGGAGCTGTTTTTT.

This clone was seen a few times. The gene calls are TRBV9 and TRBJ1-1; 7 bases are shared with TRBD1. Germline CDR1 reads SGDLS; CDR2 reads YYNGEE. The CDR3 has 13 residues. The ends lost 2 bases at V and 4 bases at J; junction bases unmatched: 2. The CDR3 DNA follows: TGTGCCAGCAGCGTGAGACAGGGCACTGAAGCTTTCTTT. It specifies CASSVRQGTEAFF.

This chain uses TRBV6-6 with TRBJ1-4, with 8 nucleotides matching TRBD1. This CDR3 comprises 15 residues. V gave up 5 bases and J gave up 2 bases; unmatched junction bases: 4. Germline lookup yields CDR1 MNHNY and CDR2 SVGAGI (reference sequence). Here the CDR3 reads CASSKRTGTNEKLFF. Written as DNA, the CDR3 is TGTGCCAGCAGTAAGAGGACAGGGACTAATGAAAAACTGTTTTTT.

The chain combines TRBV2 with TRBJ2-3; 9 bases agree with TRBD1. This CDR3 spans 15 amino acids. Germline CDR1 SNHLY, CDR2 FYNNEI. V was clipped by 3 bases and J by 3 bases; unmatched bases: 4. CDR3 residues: CASSDRTGETDTQYF. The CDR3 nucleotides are TGTGCCAGCAGTGACCGGACAGGGGAGACAGATACGCAGTATTTT.

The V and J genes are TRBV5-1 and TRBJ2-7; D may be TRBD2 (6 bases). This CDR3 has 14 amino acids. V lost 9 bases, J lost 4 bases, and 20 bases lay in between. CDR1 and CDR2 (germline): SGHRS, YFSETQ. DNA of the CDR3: TGCGCCACCACCACTAGCCCGGGGCCTTACGAGCAGTACTTC. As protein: CATTTSPGPYEQYF.

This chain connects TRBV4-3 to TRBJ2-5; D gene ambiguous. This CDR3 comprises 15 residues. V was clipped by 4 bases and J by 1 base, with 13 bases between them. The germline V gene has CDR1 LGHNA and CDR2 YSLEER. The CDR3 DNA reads TGCGCCAGCAGCCTATACCCGTTTTTCCAAGAGACCCAGTACTTC. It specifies CASSLYPFFQETQYF.

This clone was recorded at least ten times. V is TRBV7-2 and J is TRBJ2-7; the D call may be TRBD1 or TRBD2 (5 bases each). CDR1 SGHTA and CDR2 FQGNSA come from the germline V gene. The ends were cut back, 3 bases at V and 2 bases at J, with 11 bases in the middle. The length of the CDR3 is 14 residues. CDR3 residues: CASSFGTETYEQYF. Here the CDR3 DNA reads TGTGCCAGCAGCTTCGGGACGGAAACCTACGAGCAGTACTTC.

The CDR3 spells CASSKKTRDIYSNQPQHF. As DNA, the CDR3 is TGTGCCAGCAGCAAAAAGACCCGGGACATCTATAGCAATCAGCCCCAGCATTTT. The rearrangement uses TRBV21-1 and TRBJ1-5; the DNA was not compared with TRBD1, the D call given in the table. TRBV21-1 is described as a pseudogene. The CDR3 runs 18 residues.

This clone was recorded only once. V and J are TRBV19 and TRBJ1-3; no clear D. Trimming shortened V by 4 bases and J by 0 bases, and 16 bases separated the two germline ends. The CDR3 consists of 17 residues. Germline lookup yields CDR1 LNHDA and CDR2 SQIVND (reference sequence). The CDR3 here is CASSNSRSPLSGNTIYF. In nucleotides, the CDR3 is TGTGCCAGTAGTAACTCAAGAAGCCCACTCTCTGGAAACACCATATATTTT.

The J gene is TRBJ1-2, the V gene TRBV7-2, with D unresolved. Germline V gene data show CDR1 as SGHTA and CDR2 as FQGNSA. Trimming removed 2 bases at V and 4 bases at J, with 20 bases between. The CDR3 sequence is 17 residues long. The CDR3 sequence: CASSLTFRANAPYGYTF. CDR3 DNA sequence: TGTGCCAGCAGCTTAACGTTCAGAGCCAACGCGCCCTATGGCTACACCTTC.

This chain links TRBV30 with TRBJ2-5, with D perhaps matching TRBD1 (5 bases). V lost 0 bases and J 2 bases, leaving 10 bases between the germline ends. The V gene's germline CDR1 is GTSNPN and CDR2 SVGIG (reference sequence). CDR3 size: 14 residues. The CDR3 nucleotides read TGTGCCTGGAGTGTAGACAGAGTACAAGAGACCCAGTACTTC. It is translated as CAWSVDRVQETQYF.

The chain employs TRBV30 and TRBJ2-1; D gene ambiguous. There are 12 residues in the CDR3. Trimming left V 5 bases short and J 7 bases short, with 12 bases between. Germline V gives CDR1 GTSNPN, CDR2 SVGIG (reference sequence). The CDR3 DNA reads TGTGCCTGGGGGTCGGACGGGAATGAGCAGTTCTTC. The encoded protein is CAWGSDGNEQFF.

The CDR3 region is CASSLGNVGGGMAFF. In nucleotides, the CDR3 is TGTGCCAGCAGCTTGGGGAATGTAGGGGGCGGGATGGCTTTCTTT. V and J are TRBV5-6 and TRBJ1-1; 7 bases fit TRBD1. V was clipped by 0 bases and J by 11 bases; unmatched bases: 13. This CDR3 contains 15 residues. Germline V CDR1 and CDR2: SGHDT, YYEEEE.

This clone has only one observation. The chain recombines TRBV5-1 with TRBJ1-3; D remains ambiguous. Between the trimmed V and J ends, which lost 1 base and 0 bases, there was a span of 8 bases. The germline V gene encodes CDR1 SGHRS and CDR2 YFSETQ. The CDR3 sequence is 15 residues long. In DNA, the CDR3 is TGCGCCAGCAGCTTGAACGTAATCTCTGGAAACACCATATATTTT. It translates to CASSLNVISGNTIYF.

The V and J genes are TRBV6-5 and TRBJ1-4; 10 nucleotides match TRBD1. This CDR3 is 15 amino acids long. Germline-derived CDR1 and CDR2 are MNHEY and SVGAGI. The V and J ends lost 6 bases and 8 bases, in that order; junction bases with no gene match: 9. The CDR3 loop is CASRITGQGGEKLFF. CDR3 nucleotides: TGTGCCAGCAGGATCACCGGACAGGGGGGCGAAAAACTGTTTTTT.

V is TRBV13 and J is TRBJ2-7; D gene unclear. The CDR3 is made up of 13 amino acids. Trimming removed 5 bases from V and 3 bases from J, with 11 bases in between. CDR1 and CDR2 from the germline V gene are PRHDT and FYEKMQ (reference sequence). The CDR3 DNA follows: TGTGCCAGCAGCCCTGAGGCCAGCTACGAGCAGTACTTC. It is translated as CASSPEASYEQYF.